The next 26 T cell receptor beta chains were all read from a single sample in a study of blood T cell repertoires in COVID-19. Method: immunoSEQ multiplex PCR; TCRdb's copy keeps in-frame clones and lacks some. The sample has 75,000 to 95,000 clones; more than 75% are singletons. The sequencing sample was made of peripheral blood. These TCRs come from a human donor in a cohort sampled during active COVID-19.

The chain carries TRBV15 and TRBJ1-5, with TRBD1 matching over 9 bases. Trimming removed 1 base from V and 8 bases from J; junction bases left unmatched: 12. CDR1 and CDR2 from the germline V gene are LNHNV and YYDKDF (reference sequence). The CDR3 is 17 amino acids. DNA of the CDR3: TGTGCCACCAGCAGAGGGCAACGGACAGGGGAGGTTGAGCCCCAGCATTTT. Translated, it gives CATSRGQRTGEVEPQHF.

For the CDR3, the DNA is TGTGCCAGCAGTTTACGTACTAGCGGGAGCGAAGAGACCCAGTACTTC. Amino acid sequence: CASSLRTSGSEETQYF. The V and J genes are TRBV28 and TRBJ2-5, with 11 bases matching TRBD2. Germline trimming cut 2 bases from V and 3 bases from J; bases unmatched to any gene: 5. This CDR3 is built from 16 residues. CDR1 and CDR2 (germline): MDHEN, SYDVKM.

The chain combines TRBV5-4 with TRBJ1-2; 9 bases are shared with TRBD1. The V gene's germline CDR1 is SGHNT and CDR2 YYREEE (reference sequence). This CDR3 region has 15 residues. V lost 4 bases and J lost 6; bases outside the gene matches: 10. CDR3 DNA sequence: TGTGCCAGCAGCCCCCGGGACAGGGAATGGAATGGCTACACCTTC. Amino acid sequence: CASSPRDREWNGYTF.

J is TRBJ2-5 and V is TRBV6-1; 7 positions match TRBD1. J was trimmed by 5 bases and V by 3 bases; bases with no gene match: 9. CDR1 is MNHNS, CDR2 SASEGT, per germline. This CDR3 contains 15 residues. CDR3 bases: TGTGCCAGCAGTGATGCGCGGACAGGTTTGGAGACCCAGTACTTC. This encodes CASSDARTGLETQYF.

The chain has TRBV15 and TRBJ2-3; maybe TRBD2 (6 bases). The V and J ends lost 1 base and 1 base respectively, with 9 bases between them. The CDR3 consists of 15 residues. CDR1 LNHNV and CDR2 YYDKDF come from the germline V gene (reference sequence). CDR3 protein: CATSRGGVGTDTQYF. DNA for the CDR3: TGTGCCACCAGCAGAGGGGGGGTGGGCACAGATACGCAGTATTTT.

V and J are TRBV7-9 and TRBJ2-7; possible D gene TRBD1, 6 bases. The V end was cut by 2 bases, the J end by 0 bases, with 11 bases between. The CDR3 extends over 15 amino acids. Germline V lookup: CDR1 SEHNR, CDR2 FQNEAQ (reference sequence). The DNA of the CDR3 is TGTGCCAGCAGCTTAATAGGGACAAGCTCCTACGAGCAGTACTTC. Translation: CASSLIGTSSYEQYF. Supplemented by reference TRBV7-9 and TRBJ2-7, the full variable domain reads DTGVSQNPRHKITKRGQNVTFRCDPISEHNRLYWYRQTLGQGPEFLTYFQNEAQLEKSRLLSDRFSAERPKGSFSTLEIQRTEQGDSAMYLCASSLIGTSSYEQYFGPGTRLTVT.

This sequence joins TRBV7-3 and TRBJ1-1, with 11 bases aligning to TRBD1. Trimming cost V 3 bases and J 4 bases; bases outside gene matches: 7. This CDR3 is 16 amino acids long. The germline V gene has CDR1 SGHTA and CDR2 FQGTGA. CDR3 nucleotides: TGTGCCAGCAGCTTGGACAGGGGGCGATGGTGCACTGAAGCTTTCTTT. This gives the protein CASSLDRGRWCTEAFF.

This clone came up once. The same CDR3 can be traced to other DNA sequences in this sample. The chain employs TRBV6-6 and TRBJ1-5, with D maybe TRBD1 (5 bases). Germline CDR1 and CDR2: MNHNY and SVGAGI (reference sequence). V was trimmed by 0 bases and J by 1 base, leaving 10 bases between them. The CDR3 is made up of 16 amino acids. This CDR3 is CASSYSPGVSNQPQHF. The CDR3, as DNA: TGTGCCAGCAGTTACTCGCCGGGGGTGAGCAATCAGCCCCAGCATTTT.

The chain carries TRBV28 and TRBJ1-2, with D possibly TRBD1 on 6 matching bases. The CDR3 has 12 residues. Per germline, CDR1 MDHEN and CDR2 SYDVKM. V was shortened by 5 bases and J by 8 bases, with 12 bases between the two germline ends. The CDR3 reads CASSGQPRGYTF. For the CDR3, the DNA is TGTGCCAGCAGTGGACAGCCCCGAGGCTACACCTTC.

The CDR3 spells CASATGGGGNTEAFF. CDR3 bases: TGCGCCAGCGCAACAGGGGGCGGAGGGAACACTGAAGCTTTCTTT. The chain links TRBV5-1 to TRBJ1-1, with 9 bases fitting TRBD1. This CDR3 is built from 15 residues. Germline V gives CDR1 SGHRS, CDR2 YFSETQ. V was pared by 7 bases and J by 1 base, with 8 bases of the junction left unmatched.

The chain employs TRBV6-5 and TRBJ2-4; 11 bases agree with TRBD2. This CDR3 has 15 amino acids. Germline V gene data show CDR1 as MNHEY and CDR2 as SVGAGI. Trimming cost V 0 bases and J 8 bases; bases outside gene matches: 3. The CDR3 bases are TGTGCCAGCAGTTACTCGACTAGCGGGATTTACATTCAGTACTTC. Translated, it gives CASSYSTSGIYIQYF.

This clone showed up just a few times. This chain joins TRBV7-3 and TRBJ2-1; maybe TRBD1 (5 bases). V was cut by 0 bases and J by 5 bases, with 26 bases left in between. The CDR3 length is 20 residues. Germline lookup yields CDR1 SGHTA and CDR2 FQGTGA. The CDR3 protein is CASSLTPGASLSLRHNEQFF. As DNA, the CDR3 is TGTGCCAGCAGCTTAACGCCTGGGGCTAGTCTTTCGCTGAGACACAATGAGCAGTTCTTC.

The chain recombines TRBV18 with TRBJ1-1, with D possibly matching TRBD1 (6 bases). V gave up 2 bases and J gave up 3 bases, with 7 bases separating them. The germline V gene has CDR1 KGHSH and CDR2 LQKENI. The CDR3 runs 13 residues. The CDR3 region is CASSPAGDTEAFF. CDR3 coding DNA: TGTGCCAGCTCACCAGCAGGGGACACTGAAGCTTTCTTT.

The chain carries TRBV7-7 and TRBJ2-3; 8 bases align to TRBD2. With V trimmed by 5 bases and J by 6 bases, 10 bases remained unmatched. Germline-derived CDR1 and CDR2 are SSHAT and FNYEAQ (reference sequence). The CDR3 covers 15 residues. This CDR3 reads CASSRGLGEGDTQYF. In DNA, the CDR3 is TGTGCCAGCAGCCGGGGACTAGGGGAGGGGGATACGCAGTATTTT.

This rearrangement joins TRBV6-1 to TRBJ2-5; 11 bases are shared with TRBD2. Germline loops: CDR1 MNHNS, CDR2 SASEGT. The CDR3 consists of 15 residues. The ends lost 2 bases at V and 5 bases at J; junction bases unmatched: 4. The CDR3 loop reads CASSETSGGWETQYF. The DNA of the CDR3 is TGTGCCAGCAGTGAAACTAGCGGGGGATGGGAGACCCAGTACTTC.

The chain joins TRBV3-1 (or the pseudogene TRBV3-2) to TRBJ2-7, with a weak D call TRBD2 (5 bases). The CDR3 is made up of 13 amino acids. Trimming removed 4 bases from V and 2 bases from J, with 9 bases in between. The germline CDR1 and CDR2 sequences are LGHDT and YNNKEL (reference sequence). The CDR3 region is CASSPSRAYEQYF. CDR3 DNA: TGTGCCAGCAGCCCCTCGCGGGCCTACGAGCAGTACTTC.

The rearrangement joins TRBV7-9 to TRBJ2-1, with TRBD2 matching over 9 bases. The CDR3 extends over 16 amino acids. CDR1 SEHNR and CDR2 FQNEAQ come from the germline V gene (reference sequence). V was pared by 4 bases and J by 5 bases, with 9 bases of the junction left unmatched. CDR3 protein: CASSSFSGSGDNEQFF. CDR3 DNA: TGTGCCAGCAGCTCCTTTAGCGGGAGTGGCGACAATGAGCAGTTCTTC.

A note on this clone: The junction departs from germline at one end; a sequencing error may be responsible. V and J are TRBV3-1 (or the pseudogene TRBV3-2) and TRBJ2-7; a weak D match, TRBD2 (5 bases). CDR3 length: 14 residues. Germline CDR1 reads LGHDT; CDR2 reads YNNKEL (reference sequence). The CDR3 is CASSQDLRLADTSF. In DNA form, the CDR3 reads TGTGCCAGCAGCCAAGATTTGCGGCTAGCAGACACCTCATTC.

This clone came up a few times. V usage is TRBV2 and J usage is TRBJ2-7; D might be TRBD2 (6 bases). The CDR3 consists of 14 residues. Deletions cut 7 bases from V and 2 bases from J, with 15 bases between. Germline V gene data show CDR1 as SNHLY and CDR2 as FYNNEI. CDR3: CASKEGGSPYEQYF. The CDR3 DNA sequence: TGTGCCAGCAAGGAGGGCGGTTCCCCCTACGAGCAGTACTTC.

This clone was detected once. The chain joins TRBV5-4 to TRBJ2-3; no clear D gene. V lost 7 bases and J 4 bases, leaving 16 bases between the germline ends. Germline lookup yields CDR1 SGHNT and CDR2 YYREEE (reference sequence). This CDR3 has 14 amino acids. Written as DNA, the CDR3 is TGTGCCAGCGGCGAGGAGTGGGTGGCAGATACGCAGTATTTT. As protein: CASGEEWVADTQYF.

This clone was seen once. CDR3 protein: CASRSGRAGGDTQYF. The CDR3 DNA follows: TGTGCCAGTAGGAGCGGGAGGGCCGGTGGCGATACGCAGTATTTT. This chain joins TRBV19 and TRBJ2-3, with 10 bases identical to TRBD2. Germline CDR1 LNHDA, CDR2 SQIVND (reference sequence). The CDR3 runs 15 residues. Unmatched junction bases numbered 9, after V lost 6 bases and J lost 6 bases.

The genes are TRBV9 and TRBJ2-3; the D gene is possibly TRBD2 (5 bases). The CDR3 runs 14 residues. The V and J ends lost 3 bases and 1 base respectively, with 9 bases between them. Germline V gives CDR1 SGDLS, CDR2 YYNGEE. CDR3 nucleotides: TGTGCCAGCAGCGCCGGGGTGCGCACAGATACGCAGTATTTT. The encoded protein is CASSAGVRTDTQYF.

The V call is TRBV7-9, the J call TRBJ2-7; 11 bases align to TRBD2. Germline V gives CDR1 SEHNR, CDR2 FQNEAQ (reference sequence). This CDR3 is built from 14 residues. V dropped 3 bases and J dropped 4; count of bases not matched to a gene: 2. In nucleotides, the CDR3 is TGTGCCAGCAGCTTGGGACTAGCGGTGTACGAGCAGTACTTC. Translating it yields CASSLGLAVYEQYF.

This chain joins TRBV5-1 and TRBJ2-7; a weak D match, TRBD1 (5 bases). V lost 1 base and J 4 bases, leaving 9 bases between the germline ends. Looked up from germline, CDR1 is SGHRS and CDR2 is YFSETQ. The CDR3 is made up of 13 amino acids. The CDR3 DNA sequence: TGCGCCAGCAGCTTGATGGGGCCTTACGAGCAGTACTTC. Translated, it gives CASSLMGPYEQYF.

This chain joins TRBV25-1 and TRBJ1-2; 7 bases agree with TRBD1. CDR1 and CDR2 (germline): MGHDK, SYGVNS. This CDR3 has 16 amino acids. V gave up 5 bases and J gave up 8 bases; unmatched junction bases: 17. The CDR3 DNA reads TGTGCCAGCAGTTATCGGGACAGCGGATTAGAGGGCGGCTACACCTTC. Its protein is CASSYRDSGLEGGYTF.

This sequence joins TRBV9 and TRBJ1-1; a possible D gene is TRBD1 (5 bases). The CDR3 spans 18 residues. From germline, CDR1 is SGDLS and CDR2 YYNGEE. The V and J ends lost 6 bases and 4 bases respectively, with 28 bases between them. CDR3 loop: CASTPRGGGSGPVTEAFF. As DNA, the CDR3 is TGTGCCAGCACCCCACGGGGGGGTGGGTCCGGGCCCGTCACTGAAGCTTTCTTT.